Below are 5 T cell receptor beta chains sequenced from a single sample in a study of OX40 agonist ivuxolimab in advanced cancers. Libraries were prepared by immunoSEQ multiplex PCR; TCRdb keeps only in-frame clonotypes and omits some of them. The profile shows some 64,000 clones, 75% to 85% of them singletons. The sample was CD4+ or CD8+ T cells sorted from blood, taken in a trial of the OX40 agonist ivuxolimab. The receptor source for this set is an adult with an advanced solid tumor such as melanoma, head and neck, liver or kidney cancer.

V and J are TRBV4-1 and TRBJ1-4, with D perhaps matching TRBD1 (6 bases). The length of the CDR3 is 16 residues. Germline CDR1 is MGHRA and CDR2 is YSYEKL. V gave up 1 base and J gave up 7 bases, with 16 bases separating them. The CDR3 loop is CASSQAGEGGSEKLFF. CDR3 nucleotide sequence: TGCGCCAGCAGCCAAGCTGGAGAAGGGGGGAGTGAAAAACTGTTTTTT.

This clone was counted between two and nine times. The V and J genes are TRBV4-1 and TRBJ1-5; tentative D call: TRBD1 (6 bases). Germline lookup yields CDR1 MGHRA and CDR2 YSYEKL. CDR3 length: 13 amino acids. V lost 5 bases and J lost 5, with 10 bases in between. CDR3 coding DNA: TGCGCCAGCAGCTCCACAGGGTATCAGCCCCAGCATTTT. Its protein is CASSSTGYQPQHF.

This clone was counted once. The rearrangement links TRBV5-1 to TRBJ2-7; perhaps D is TRBD1 or TRBD2 (5 bases each). Per germline, CDR1 SGHRS and CDR2 YFSETQ. V was shortened by 0 bases and J by 9 bases, with 13 bases between the two germline ends. CDR3 length: 13 residues. The CDR3 loop is CASSLESRGGQYF. DNA for the CDR3: TGCGCCAGCAGCTTGGAAAGCCGGGGCGGGCAGTACTTC.

The V gene is TRBV2, the J gene TRBJ1-5; the match to TRBD1 covers 7 bases. CDR1 is SNHLY, CDR2 FYNNEI, per germline. The CDR3 consists of 15 residues. The junction had 8 bases not matched to a gene; V was cut back by 5 bases and J by 4 bases. In nucleotides, the CDR3 is TGTGCCAGCAGTACGGGACAGCTCACGAATCAGCCCCAGCATTTT. Protein product: CASSTGQLTNQPQHF.

The V gene is TRBV18, the J gene TRBJ2-1, with 9 bases aligning to TRBD2. J was trimmed by 5 bases and V by 10 bases; bases with no gene match: 6. CDR1 and CDR2 (germline): KGHSH, LQKENI. The CDR3 is 13 residues long. CDR3 in DNA: TGTGCCAATAGCGGGAGTAATAACAATGAGCAGTTCTTC. It codes for CANSGSNNNEQFF.